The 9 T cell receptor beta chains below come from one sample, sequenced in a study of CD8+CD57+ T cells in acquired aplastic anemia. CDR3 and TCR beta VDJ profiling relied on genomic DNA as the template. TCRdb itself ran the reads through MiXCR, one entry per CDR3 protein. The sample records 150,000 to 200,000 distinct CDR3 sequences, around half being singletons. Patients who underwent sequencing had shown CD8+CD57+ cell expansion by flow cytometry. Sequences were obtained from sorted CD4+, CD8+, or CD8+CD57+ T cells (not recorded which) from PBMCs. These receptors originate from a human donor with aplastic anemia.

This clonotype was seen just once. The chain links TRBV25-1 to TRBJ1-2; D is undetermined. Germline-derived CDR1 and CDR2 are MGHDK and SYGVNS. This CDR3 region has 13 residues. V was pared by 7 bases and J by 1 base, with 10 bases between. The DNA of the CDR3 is TGTGCCAGCACCGAAAAGGGTAACTATGGCTACACCTTC. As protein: CASTEKGNYGYTF.

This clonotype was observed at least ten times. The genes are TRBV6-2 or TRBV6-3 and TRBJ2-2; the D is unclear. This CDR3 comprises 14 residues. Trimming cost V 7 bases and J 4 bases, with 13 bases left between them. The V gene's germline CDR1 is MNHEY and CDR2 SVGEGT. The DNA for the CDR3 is TGTGCCAGCACCTGGGCGTTGAGCACCGGGGAGCTGTTTTTT. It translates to CASTWALSTGELFF.

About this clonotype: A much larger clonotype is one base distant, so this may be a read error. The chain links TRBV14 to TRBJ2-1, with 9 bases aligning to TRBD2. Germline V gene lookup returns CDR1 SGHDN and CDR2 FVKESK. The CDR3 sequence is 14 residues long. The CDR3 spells CASRRSGSGSEQSF. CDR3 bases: TGTGCCAGCAGACGTAGCGGGAGCGGGAGTGAGCAGTCCTTC.

The CDR3 nucleotides are TGTGCCATCAGTGACAGGCTGGGGAACACCGGGGAGCTGTTTTTT. Its protein is CAISDRLGNTGELFF. The chain uses TRBV10-3 and TRBJ2-2, with D hard to call. Trimming took 3 bases from V and 1 from J, leaving 9 bases between them. The V gene's germline CDR1 is ENHRY and CDR2 SYGVKD. The CDR3 length is 15 residues.

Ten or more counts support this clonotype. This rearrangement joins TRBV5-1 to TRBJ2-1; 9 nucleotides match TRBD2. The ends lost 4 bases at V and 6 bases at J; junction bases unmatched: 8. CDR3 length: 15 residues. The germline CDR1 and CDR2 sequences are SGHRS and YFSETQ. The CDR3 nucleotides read TGCGCCAGCAGCCGGGGGAGCGGGGGGTTCAATGAGCAGTTCTTC. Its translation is CASSRGSGGFNEQFF.

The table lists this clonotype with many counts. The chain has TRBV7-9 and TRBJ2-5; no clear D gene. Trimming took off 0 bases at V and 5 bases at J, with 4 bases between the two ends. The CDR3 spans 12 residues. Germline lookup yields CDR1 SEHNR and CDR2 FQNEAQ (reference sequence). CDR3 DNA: TGTGCCAGCAGCTTAGCGCTCGAGACCCAGTACTTC. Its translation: CASSLALETQYF.

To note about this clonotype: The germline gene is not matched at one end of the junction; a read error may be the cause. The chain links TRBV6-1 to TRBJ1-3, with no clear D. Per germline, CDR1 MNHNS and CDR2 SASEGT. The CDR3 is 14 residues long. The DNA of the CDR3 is TGTCCCAGCAGTGCTTGGGAAGGCGGAAACACCATATATTTT. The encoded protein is CPSSAWEGGNTIYF.

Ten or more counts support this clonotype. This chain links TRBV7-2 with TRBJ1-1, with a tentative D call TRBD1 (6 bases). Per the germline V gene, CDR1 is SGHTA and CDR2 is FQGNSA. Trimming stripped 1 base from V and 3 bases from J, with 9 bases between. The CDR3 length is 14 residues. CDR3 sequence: CASSLEAGDTEAFF. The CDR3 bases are TGTGCCAGCAGCTTAGAGGCAGGGGACACTGAAGCTTTCTTT.

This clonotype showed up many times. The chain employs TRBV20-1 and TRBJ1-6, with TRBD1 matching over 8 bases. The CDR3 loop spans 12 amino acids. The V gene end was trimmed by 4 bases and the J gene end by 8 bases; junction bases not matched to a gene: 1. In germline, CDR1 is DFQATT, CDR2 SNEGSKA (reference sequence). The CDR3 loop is CSAKDRDSPLHF. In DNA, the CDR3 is TGCAGTGCTAAGGACAGGGATTCACCCCTCCACTTT.